The 19 T cell receptor beta chains below were found in one sample sequenced in a study of long-term antiretroviral therapy in people with HIV. The run of the v3.0 immunoSEQ assay was at survey level. Libraries were prepared by immunoSEQ multiplex PCR; TCRdb keeps only in-frame clonotypes and omits some of them. The sample consists of 25,000 to 35,000 clones, 90% to 95% of them appearing once. This specimen was unsorted PBMCs, taken around 7.4 years after starting antiretroviral therapy. All receptors derive from a man in his fifties or sixties with HIV.

The chain uses TRBV30 and TRBJ1-4; maybe TRBD1 (6 bases). In germline, CDR1 is GTSNPN, CDR2 SVGIG (reference sequence). This CDR3 spans 15 amino acids. Trimming pared 5 bases from V and 8 bases from J, leaving 21 bases between. The CDR3 coding sequence is TGTGCCTGGGAAGGGCCGGCGGGACATGGCGAAAAACTGTTTTTT. Its protein is CAWEGPAGHGEKLFF.

This clone came up once. This chain uses TRBV6-5 with TRBJ2-3; D is possibly TRBD2 (6 bases). Germline-derived CDR1 and CDR2 are MNHEY and SVGAGI. Trimming took 7 bases from V and 10 from J, leaving 24 bases between them. This CDR3 is built from 15 residues. The CDR3 coding sequence is TGTGCCAGCACTAACCCGGGCCTCGCCCGGGGGTCGCAGTATTTT. The encoded protein is CASTNPGLARGSQYF.

The V gene is TRBV30, the J gene TRBJ2-4; D unclear. Between the trimmed V and J ends, which lost 0 bases and 1 base, there was a span of 13 bases. The CDR3 is made up of 16 amino acids. Germline loops: CDR1 GTSNPN, CDR2 SVGIG (reference sequence). In DNA, the CDR3 is TGTGCCTGGAGTGTAGGTCCTAGACTCGCCAAAAACATTCAGTACTTC. Its protein is CAWSVGPRLAKNIQYF. Supplemented by reference TRBV30 and TRBJ2-4, the full variable domain reads SQTIHQWPATLVQPVGSPLSLECTVEGTSNPNLYWYRQAAGRGLQLLFYSVGIGQISSEVPQNLSASRPQDRQFILSSKKLLLSDSGFYLCAWSVGPRLAKNIQYFGAGTRLSVL.

V usage is TRBV6-1 and J usage is TRBJ2-3; 10 bases line up with TRBD2. V shed 1 base and J 7 bases; nucleotides not matched to a gene: 5. This CDR3 comprises 15 residues. Germline lookup yields CDR1 MNHNS and CDR2 SASEGT. The DNA of the CDR3 is TGTGCCAGCAGTGAAGAAAGCGGGGGGGCTTATACGCAGTATTTT. Translating gives CASSEESGGAYTQYF.

V usage is TRBV6-1 and J usage is TRBJ1-5; no definite D call. There are 15 residues in the CDR3. CDR1 and CDR2 from the germline V gene are MNHNS and SASEGT. Deletions cut 3 bases from V and 0 bases from J, with 9 bases between. DNA for the CDR3: TGTGCCAGCAGTGATGGGGAGAATAGCAATCAGCCCCAGCATTTT. It encodes CASSDGENSNQPQHF.

This chain uses TRBV9 with TRBJ2-3; weak D call: TRBD2 (7 bases). The CDR3 extends over 16 amino acids. The germline gives CDR1 SGDLS, CDR2 YYNGEE. V shed 3 bases and J shed 2 bases, with 16 bases lying between them. The CDR3, as DNA: TGTGCCAGCAGCGCGGGAGGAGGGGGGGCCACAGATACGCAGTATTTT. It yields the protein CASSAGGGGATDTQYF.

V and J are TRBV12-2 and TRBJ1-2. TRBV12-2 is annotated as a pseudogene. The CDR3 is 16 residues long. The CDR3 here is CASRSRTDVYDYGYTF. The CDR3 coding sequence is TGTGCAAGTCGCTCCCGGACCGACGTCTACGACTATGGCTACACCTTC.

This clone has just a few counts. V is TRBV6-1 and J is TRBJ2-7; D unclear. Germline CDR1 is MNHNS and CDR2 is SASEGT. The CDR3 contains 13 residues. V was clipped by 4 bases and J by 3 bases, with 10 bases between them. CDR3 protein: CASSAHSGYEQYF. CDR3 sequence (DNA): TGTGCCAGCAGTGCCCACAGTGGCTACGAGCAGTACTTC.

The rearrangement links TRBV2 to TRBJ1-5; D is uncertain. The germline V gene has CDR1 SNHLY and CDR2 FYNNEI. The CDR3 spans 12 residues. The V gene lost 1 base and the J gene lost 4 bases, with 2 bases spanning the gap. For the CDR3, the DNA is TGTGCCAGCAGTGAAGGGAATCAGCCCCAGCATTTT. Residues: CASSEGNQPQHF.

V usage is TRBV7-2 and J usage is TRBJ2-3; 8 bases agree with TRBD2. Trimming at V came to 5 bases and at J to 2 bases, leaving 12 bases not matched to a gene. Germline CDR1 and CDR2: SGHTA and FQGNSA. The CDR3 is 17 residues long. CDR3 protein: CASSQGRGGTHTDTQYF. The DNA of the CDR3 is TGTGCCAGCAGCCAAGGTCGGGGGGGGACTCACACAGATACGCAGTATTTT.

Remarks on this clone: Other DNA sequences in this sample translate to the same CDR3. J is TRBJ2-7 and V is TRBV6-6; TRBD1 or TRBD2 may be the D gene (5 bases each). CDR1 MNHNY and CDR2 SVGAGI come from the germline V gene (reference sequence). The CDR3 loop spans 14 amino acids. The germline V and J ends were trimmed by 2 bases and 1 base, with 9 bases remaining between them. CDR3 bases: TGTGCCAGCAGTTACAGGGACGGTTCCTACGAGCAGTACTTC. Translating it yields CASSYRDGSYEQYF.

CDR3 in DNA: TGTGCCATTCAGGACAGGGAAAGAGGAACCTCCTACGAGCAGTACTTC. Its protein is CAIQDRERGTSYEQYF. The chain is built from TRBV6-6 and TRBJ2-7; TRBD1 aligns across 8 bases. Trimming cost V 10 bases and J 0 bases; bases outside gene matches: 14. The length of the CDR3 is 16 residues. Per germline, CDR1 MNHNY and CDR2 SVGAGI (reference sequence).

The chain joins TRBV5-4 to TRBJ1-4; 9 bases map to TRBD1. CDR3 length equals 15 residues. In germline, CDR1 is SGHNT, CDR2 YYREEE (reference sequence). V lost 4 bases and J lost 5; bases outside the gene matches: 6. CDR3 sequence (DNA): TGTGCCAGCAGCCCTGGAGGGACAGGGAATGAAAAACTGTTTTTT. It is translated as CASSPGGTGNEKLFF.

This clone turned up a few times. The chain uses TRBV28 and TRBJ2-7; maybe TRBD2 (5 bases). CDR3 size: 14 residues. CDR1 is MDHEN and CDR2 is SYDVKM in the germline V gene. The germline V and J ends were trimmed by 6 bases and 2 bases, with 14 bases remaining between them. As DNA, the CDR3 is TGTGCCAGCAGCCTCAGAGGGCTAGCCTACGAGCAGTACTTC. Translating gives CASSLRGLAYEQYF.

This chain joins TRBV5-4 and TRBJ2-2; 11 bases are shared with TRBD1. V shed 4 bases and J 5 bases; nucleotides not matched to a gene: 4. CDR3 length: 15 residues. Germline CDR1 is SGHNT and CDR2 is YYREEE (reference sequence). The chain's CDR3 is CASSPGTGGTGELFF. The CDR3 DNA reads as TGTGCCAGCAGCCCCGGGACAGGGGGAACCGGGGAGCTGTTTTTT.

J is TRBJ2-2 and V is TRBV11-2, with D tentatively TRBD1 (6 bases). The V gene's germline CDR1 is SGHAT and CDR2 FQNNGV. CDR3 length equals 16 residues. V lost 5 bases to trimming and J lost 0 bases, with 13 bases between them. The CDR3 sequence: CASSLIRTANTGELFF. In nucleotides, the CDR3 is TGTGCCAGCAGCCTAATACGGACAGCGAACACCGGGGAGCTGTTTTTT.

The rearrangement links TRBV7-6 to TRBJ1-6; 9 nucleotides agree with TRBD1. The germline CDR1 and CDR2 sequences are SGHVS and FNYEAQ. This CDR3 comprises 14 residues. V gave up 7 bases and J gave up 3 bases; unmatched junction bases: 1. This CDR3 reads CASKGQGYNSPLHF. CDR3 nucleotides: TGTGCCAGCAAGGGACAGGGCTATAATTCACCCCTCCACTTT.

The CDR3 DNA follows: TGTGCCAGTAGTATTTCACTCGGCCGAAATGAAAAACTGTTTTTT. This sequence encodes CASSISLGRNEKLFF. J is TRBJ1-4 and V is TRBV19, with no clear D. Germline V lookup: CDR1 LNHDA, CDR2 SQIVND (reference sequence). CDR3 size: 15 residues. V shed 3 bases and J shed 5 bases, with 13 bases lying between them. Full variable domain (outside the CDR3, taken from reference TRBV19 and TRBJ1-4): DGGITQSPKYLFRKEGQNVTLSCEQNLNHDAMYWYRQDPGQGLRLIYYSQIVNDFQKGDIAEGYSVSREKKESFPLTVTSAQKNPTAFYLCASSISLGRNEKLFFGSGTQLSVL.

The chain recombines TRBV19 with TRBJ2-4, with 8 nucleotides matching TRBD1. J lost 12 bases, V lost 7 bases, and 8 bases had no gene match. The CDR3 length is 12 residues. Germline V gives CDR1 LNHDA, CDR2 SQIVND (reference sequence). The CDR3 sequence: CASTVGQGDQYF. CDR3 in DNA: TGTGCCAGTACCGTCGGACAGGGCGATCAGTACTTC.